This T cell receptor (beta chain) was documented in a study of shared clonotypes between healthy human individuals. Study outcomes and limitations: In contrast to clonotypes shared by all four donors, non-shared clonotypes had lower generation probabilities.

Assay used: immunoSEQ multiplex PCR; TCRdb lists only in-frame clones, some missing. The sample has roughly 2 million clones, 90% to 95% seen once. The CDR3 is 15 residues long. J was trimmed by 2 bases and V by 8 bases; bases with no gene match: 8. Per the germline V gene, CDR1 is SEHNR and CDR2 is FQNEAQ (reference sequence). Comments on this clone: Its antigen is currently unknown.

The chain recombines TRBV7-9 with TRBJ2-2; 7 bases agree with TRBD1. The receptor was isolated from a man aged 18 to 29 in good health. Sequences were obtained from naive CD4+ T cells sorted from blood. The subset here: CD45RA+ positively selected. CDR3 nucleotides: TGTGCCAGCGGCCCCGGGACAGTAAACACCGGGGAGCTGTTTTTT. Amino acids: CASGPGTVNTGELFF.